Following are 20 T cell receptor beta chains from one sample sequenced in a study of Ad26.COV2.S vaccination and SARS-CoV-2 variants. Treatment given: 15 to 20 received Ad26.COV2.S at low or high dose, single or two shots; about 5 received placebo; per-sample allocation not given. Specimen acquisition occurred on day 63 following the initial vaccine or placebo injection. Clones were sequenced by immunoSEQ multiplex PCR, and TCRdb holds only the in-frame ones, with some missing. The sample comprises 300,000 to 350,000 clones, around four fifths of which are singletons, and 2.1% rests with the top ten. This specimen consisted of peripheral blood, obtained in a trial of Ad26.COV2.S vaccine versus placebo. All receptors derive from a person aged 18 to 65 who received the Ad26.COV2.S COVID-19 vaccine or a placebo.

The chain couples TRBV6-6 to TRBJ2-2; 9 bases map to TRBD1. The CDR3 has 15 amino acids. Germline V CDR1 and CDR2: MNHNY, SVGAGI (reference sequence). J gave up 4 bases and V 5 bases, and 5 bases lay outside the gene matches. The CDR3 loop reads CASSPDRGSTGELFF. DNA for the CDR3: TGTGCCAGCAGTCCTGACAGGGGGAGCACCGGGGAGCTGTTTTTT.

This sequence joins TRBV6-6 and TRBJ1-5; no firm D call. Trimming left V 5 bases short and J 4 bases short, with 3 bases between. Germline values: CDR1 MNHNY, CDR2 SVGAGI (reference sequence). The CDR3 sequence is 11 residues long. The CDR3 loop is CASSHNQPQHF. The DNA for the CDR3 is TGTGCCAGCAGTCATAATCAGCCCCAGCATTTT.

The chain links TRBV5-1 to TRBJ2-7, with TRBD1 matching 8 bases. The CDR3 contains 15 residues. CDR1 is SGHRS, CDR2 YFSETQ, per germline. J lost 1 base, V lost 4 bases, and 7 bases had no gene match. CDR3 amino acids: CASSLGQGLSYEQYF. CDR3 sequence (DNA): TGCGCCAGCAGCCTTGGACAGGGCTTATCCTACGAGCAGTACTTC.

This chain links TRBV6-1 with TRBJ2-6; no firm D call. The ends were cut back, 3 bases at V and 3 bases at J, with 9 bases in the middle. CDR1 and CDR2 (germline): MNHNS, SASEGT. The length of the CDR3 is 15 residues. The CDR3: CASSDTAGGANVLTF. The CDR3 nucleotides are TGTGCCAGCAGTGACACGGCAGGTGGGGCCAACGTCCTGACTTTC.

The chain joins TRBV14 to TRBJ2-1, with 9 bases that match TRBD2. Losses at the gene ends were 2 bases for V and 13 bases for J; bases not matched to a gene: 15. CDR1 is SGHDN, CDR2 FVKESK, per germline. The CDR3 is 16 residues long. CDR3 sequence reads: CASSQQEGGLARNQFF. CDR3 sequence (DNA): TGTGCCAGCAGCCAACAAGAGGGGGGACTAGCTCGGAATCAGTTCTTC.

This CDR3 reads CASTKTLTGLLTNEKLFF. The CDR3 DNA is TGTGCCAGTACAAAAACCCTAACAGGGTTATTAACTAATGAAAAACTGTTTTTT. The J gene is TRBJ1-4, the V gene TRBV19, with D tentatively TRBD1 (6 bases). This CDR3 comprises 18 residues. The ends were cut back, 7 bases at V and 1 base at J, with 22 bases in the middle. CDR1 and CDR2 (germline): LNHDA, SQIVND (reference sequence).

This rearrangement joins TRBV7-2 to TRBJ1-1; TRBD1 is a possible D gene (5 bases). V lost 3 bases and J 2 bases, leaving 10 bases between the germline ends. Per the germline V gene, CDR1 is SGHTA and CDR2 is FQGNSA. The CDR3 runs 14 residues. The CDR3 loop is CASSFDSLNTEAFF. As DNA, the CDR3 is TGTGCCAGCAGCTTTGACAGCCTCAACACTGAAGCTTTCTTT. The full variable domain, rest sourced from reference TRBV7-2 and TRBJ1-1, is GAGVSQSPSNKVTEKGKDVELRCDPISGHTALYWYRQSLGQGLEFLIYFQGNSAPDKSGLPSDRFSAERTGGSVSTLTIQRTQQEDSAVYLCASSFDSLNTEAFFGQGTRLTVV.

CDR3 DNA sequence: TGTGCCAGCAGCTTAGTAGGGGGGGCTAGGAGTCAGCCCCAGCATTTT. It encodes CASSLVGGARSQPQHF. V and J are TRBV7-9 and TRBJ1-5, with D perhaps TRBD1 (6 bases). V was pared by 1 base and J by 6 bases, with 16 bases between. From germline, CDR1 is SEHNR and CDR2 FQNEAQ (reference sequence). The CDR3 runs 16 residues.

This clone appeared many times. Other DNA sequences in the same sample also yield this CDR3. The rearrangement joins TRBV5-1 to TRBJ1-2; TRBD1 matches at 7 bases. The junction had 7 bases not matched to a gene; V was cut back by 0 bases and J by 8 bases. CDR3 length equals 14 residues. Germline CDR1 reads SGHRS; CDR2 reads YFSETQ. CDR3 DNA sequence: TGCGCCAGCAGCTTGGAGGCAGGGGGAAGAGGCTACACCTTC. Amino acids: CASSLEAGGRGYTF.

The sample holds a few counts of this clone. The chain couples TRBV6-5 to TRBJ1-2; the D is unclear. Per the germline V gene, CDR1 is MNHEY and CDR2 is SVGAGI. The V end was cut by 6 bases, the J end by 0 bases, with 8 bases between. The CDR3 extends over 13 amino acids. CDR3 protein: CASSRQANYGYTF. The CDR3 DNA reads as TGTGCCAGCAGCCGTCAGGCTAACTATGGCTACACCTTC.

The chain carries TRBV28 and TRBJ2-6, with D unresolved. CDR1 MDHEN and CDR2 SYDVKM come from the germline V gene. Between the trimmed V and J ends, which lost 3 bases and 5 bases, there was a span of 11 bases. The CDR3 has 15 amino acids. CDR3 amino acids: CASSFITVRANVLTF. The CDR3 bases are TGTGCCAGCAGTTTTATAACTGTTAGGGCCAACGTCCTGACTTTC.

The J gene is TRBJ1-1, the V gene TRBV5-5; D ambiguous. Deletions cut 1 base from V and 7 bases from J, with 11 bases between. The CDR3 contains 13 residues. Germline V gives CDR1 SGHKS, CDR2 YYEKEE (reference sequence). The CDR3 here is CASSLSKDYEAFF. In DNA form, the CDR3 reads TGTGCCAGCAGCTTGTCGAAGGATTATGAAGCTTTCTTT.

The CDR3 DNA sequence: TGTGCCAGCCTCGGGACAGGGAGTCAGCCCCAGCATTTT. This encodes CASLGTGSQPQHF. The genes are TRBV3-1 (or the pseudogene TRBV3-2) and TRBJ1-5; 9 positions match TRBD1. From germline, CDR1 is LGHDT and CDR2 YNNKEL (reference sequence). The V segment lost 8 bases and the J segment 6 bases; nucleotides outside the gene matches: 5. This CDR3 is 13 amino acids long.

The chain has TRBV4-1 and TRBJ2-2; 8 nucleotides align to TRBD1. The CDR3 totals 17 residues. Per the germline V gene, CDR1 is MGHRA and CDR2 is YSYEKL. The V and J ends lost 1 base and 0 bases, in that order; junction bases with no gene match: 4. CDR3 sequence (DNA): TGCGCCAGCAGCCAAGGAATGGACAGGGCGAACACCGGGGAGCTGTTTTTT. As protein: CASSQGMDRANTGELFF.

This clone was picked up a small number of times. The rearrangement joins TRBV30 to TRBJ1-5; possible D gene TRBD1, 6 bases. Germline CDR1 reads GTSNPN; CDR2 reads SVGIG (reference sequence). This CDR3 comprises 13 residues. Deletions cut 3 bases from V and 4 bases from J, with 10 bases between. This chain's CDR3 is CAWRGGSNQPQHF. CDR3 bases: TGTGCCTGGAGAGGGGGTAGTAATCAGCCCCAGCATTTT.

The DNA for the CDR3 is TGCGCCAGCAGCCCAGGTGGGTCAGGCGGGTTCCACGAGCAGTACTTC. It codes for CASSPGGSGGFHEQYF. The chain recombines TRBV4-1 with TRBJ2-7, with a possible D match to TRBD2 (5 bases). V was trimmed by 4 bases and J by 5 bases, leaving 21 bases between them. The CDR3 totals 16 residues. Per germline, CDR1 MGHRA and CDR2 YSYEKL.

The chain joins TRBV21-1 to TRBJ1-1. TRBV21-1 represents a pseudogene. The CDR3 consists of 12 residues. This CDR3 reads CASSTGYTEAFF. CDR3 nucleotide sequence: TGTGCCAGCAGCACTGGGTACACTGAAGCTTTCTTT.

In DNA form, the CDR3 reads TGTGCCAGCAGCGCGAACAATGAGCAGTTCTTC. It is translated as CASSANNEQFF. This rearrangement joins TRBV7-3 to TRBJ2-1; D is unclear. This CDR3 region has 11 residues. Trimming removed 5 bases from V and 5 bases from J, with 4 bases in between. Per germline, CDR1 SGHTA and CDR2 FQGTGA.

This chain connects TRBV4-2 to TRBJ1-5; unclear D gene. The CDR3 is 16 amino acids. Trimming left V 0 bases short and J 4 bases short, with 13 bases between. The V gene's germline CDR1 is LGHNA and CDR2 YNFKEQ. DNA of the CDR3: TGTGCCAGCAGCCAAGATTTTAGGATTCAAAATCAGCCCCAGCATTTT. Protein: CASSQDFRIQNQPQHF.

This chain uses TRBV5-1 with TRBJ2-7; perhaps TRBD2 as D (5 bases). V lost 4 bases, J lost 2 bases, and 10 bases lay in between. The CDR3 loop spans 13 amino acids. Germline CDR1 reads SGHRS; CDR2 reads YFSETQ. The CDR3: CASSNRETYEQYF. The CDR3 DNA reads TGCGCCAGCAGCAACCGGGAAACCTACGAGCAGTACTTC.